This is a list of T cell receptor beta chains from one sample in a study of CD8 T cells in ankylosing spondylitis. TCRdb reprocessed the 5' RACE reads with MiXCR, giving one entry per CDR3 protein. Of roughly 400,000 distinct CDR3 sequences in the sample, under 25% were seen once. The sample consisted of blood, either unsorted or a sorted T cell fraction (not recorded which). The receptor source for this set is a male donor with ankylosing spondylitis. CDR3s include the opening cysteine and the closing phenylalanine or tryptophan. D genes are given only for firm matches. Clone size appears in some rows only: once, few, many, or a class for an expanded clone.

d_call: NA; j_call: TRBJ2-3; v_call: TRBV3-1; clone_size: NA; cdr3_nt: TGTGCCAGCAGCCAAGACCCGAGATCTGGCACAGATACGCAGTATTTT; cdr3_aa: CASSQDPRSGTDTQYF
d_call: TRBD1; j_call: TRBJ1-6; v_call: TRBV19; clone_size: NA; cdr3_nt: TGTGCCAGCTCAAACAGGGGCACTATTTCACCCCTCCACTTT; cdr3_aa: CASSNRGTISPLHF
d_call: NA; j_call: TRBJ2-1; v_call: TRBV4-3; clone_size: few; cdr3_nt: TGCGCCAGCAGCCAAGATCTAACTAGAGTAAACAATGAGCAGTTCTTC; cdr3_aa: CASSQDLTRVNNEQFF
d_call: TRBD1; j_call: TRBJ2-1; v_call: TRBV12-3/TRBV12-4; clone_size: few; cdr3_nt: TGTGCCAGCAGTTTCGGACAGGGGACTGAGCAGTTCTTC; cdr3_aa: CASSFGQGTEQFF
d_call: NA; j_call: TRBJ1-3; v_call: TRBV9; clone_size: NA; cdr3_nt: TGTGCCAGCAGCGTAGTCGCAGGGAATGCTGGAAACACCATATATTTT; cdr3_aa: CASSVVAGNAGNTIYF
d_call: NA; j_call: TRBJ1-4; v_call: TRBV7-9; clone_size: NA; cdr3_nt: TGTGCCAGCAGCTTATTAAGTGGGAATGAAAAACTGTTTTTT; cdr3_aa: CASSLLSGNEKLFF
d_call: NA; j_call: TRBJ1-5; v_call: TRBV6-1; clone_size: NA; cdr3_nt: TGTGCCAGCTCCCGAGGGCGGATAGGCAATCAGCCCCAGCATTTT; cdr3_aa: CASSRGRIGNQPQHF
d_call: NA; j_call: TRBJ1-1; v_call: TRBV3-1; clone_size: NA; cdr3_nt: TGTGCCAGCAGCCATCCCGGACTGGGGGCTTTCTTT; cdr3_aa: CASSHPGLGAFF
d_call: TRBD1; j_call: TRBJ2-1; v_call: TRBV12-3/TRBV12-4; clone_size: NA; cdr3_nt: TGTGCCAGCAGGAAGTACAGGGGGAGCTCCTACAATGAGCAGTTCTTC; cdr3_aa: CASRKYRGSSYNEQFF
d_call: NA; j_call: TRBJ1-1; v_call: TRBV6-2/TRBV6-3; clone_size: few; cdr3_nt: TGTGCCAGCAGTCGATCCGGGACAAATCATGAAGCTTTCTTT; cdr3_aa: CASSRSGTNHEAFF
d_call: TRBD2; j_call: TRBJ2-1; v_call: TRBV5-1; clone_size: NA; cdr3_nt: TGCGCCAGCAGCGCAGGGACTAGCGGGAGGGTGGAGCAGTTCTTC; cdr3_aa: CASSAGTSGRVEQFF
d_call: TRBD2; j_call: TRBJ2-1; v_call: TRBV5-1; clone_size: few; cdr3_nt: TGCGCCAGCAGCTTGGGACAAACCGGGACTAGCGGGAGAAGGCAGTTCTTC; cdr3_aa: CASSLGQTGTSGRRQFF
d_call: TRBD1; j_call: TRBJ2-1; v_call: TRBV11-3; clone_size: NA; cdr3_nt: TGTGCCAGCAGCCCACGGGTGGGGACAGGGTACAATGAGCAGTTCTTC; cdr3_aa: CASSPRVGTGYNEQFF
d_call: TRBD2; j_call: TRBJ2-2; v_call: TRBV2; clone_size: few; cdr3_nt: TGTGCCATACCGGGACTAGCGGAAAACACCGGGGAGCTGTTTTTT; cdr3_aa: CAIPGLAENTGELFF
d_call: NA; j_call: TRBJ1-5; v_call: TRBV11-2; clone_size: NA; cdr3_nt: TGTGCCAGCGGTCGGGACACCAATCAGCCCCAGCATTTT; cdr3_aa: CASGRDTNQPQHF
d_call: TRBD2; j_call: TRBJ2-2; v_call: TRBV7-2; clone_size: few; cdr3_nt: TGTGCCAGCAGCCCCCGAGGAGCGGGAGGTATCGGGGAGCTGTTTTTT; cdr3_aa: CASSPRGAGGIGELFF
d_call: NA; j_call: TRBJ1-1; v_call: TRBV5-1; clone_size: NA; cdr3_nt: TGCGCCAGCAGCTTGATAGGGGGTAGACTCACTGAAGCTTTCTTT; cdr3_aa: CASSLIGGRLTEAFF
d_call: NA; j_call: TRBJ2-3; v_call: TRBV7-9; clone_size: few; cdr3_nt: TGTGCCGGAGGAGGCACAGATACGCAGTATTTT; cdr3_aa: CAGGGTDTQYF
d_call: NA; j_call: TRBJ1-1; v_call: TRBV6-2/TRBV6-3; clone_size: NA; cdr3_nt: TGTGCCAGCAGATACATAGGAGCAAACACTGAAGCTTTCTTT; cdr3_aa: CASRYIGANTEAFF
d_call: NA; j_call: TRBJ1-4; v_call: TRBV7-6; clone_size: few; cdr3_nt: TGTGCCAGCAGCCTCTGGGTATCGGCTGAAAAACTGTTTTTT; cdr3_aa: CASSLWVSAEKLFF
d_call: TRBD2; j_call: TRBJ2-1; v_call: TRBV4-1; clone_size: few; cdr3_nt: TGCGCCAGTGGGCGGGAGTTGGGCTCCTACAATGAGCAGTTCTTC; cdr3_aa: CASGRELGSYNEQFF
d_call: NA; j_call: TRBJ2-5; v_call: TRBV18; clone_size: few; cdr3_nt: TGTGCCAGCTCACGGGCACAGGTGAAAGAGACCCAGTACTTC; cdr3_aa: CASSRAQVKETQYF
d_call: TRBD2; j_call: TRBJ2-1; v_call: TRBV5-1; clone_size: NA; cdr3_nt: TGCGCCAGCAGCCTAAACCCCACTAGCGGGAGGGCCAATGAGCAGTTCTTC; cdr3_aa: CASSLNPTSGRANEQFF
d_call: TRBD1; j_call: TRBJ1-2; v_call: TRBV7-6; clone_size: NA; cdr3_nt: TGTGCCAGCAGCTCTAGACAGGGGGAAGGTGGCTACACCTTC; cdr3_aa: CASSSRQGEGGYTF
d_call: NA; j_call: TRBJ2-2; v_call: TRBV10-3; clone_size: NA; cdr3_nt: TGTGCCATCAGTGAGTATCCAGGGAACACCGGGGAGCTGTTTTTT; cdr3_aa: CAISEYPGNTGELFF
d_call: TRBD2; j_call: TRBJ2-3; v_call: TRBV7-9; clone_size: NA; cdr3_nt: TGTGCCAGCAGCTCGGGTACCGGGACTAGCGGCACAGATACGCAGTATTTT; cdr3_aa: CASSSGTGTSGTDTQYF
d_call: NA; j_call: TRBJ2-5; v_call: TRBV12-3/TRBV12-4; clone_size: few; cdr3_nt: TGTGCCAGCAGCTGGGGAGTGGTACAGTACTTC; cdr3_aa: CASSWGVVQYF
d_call: NA; j_call: TRBJ2-1; v_call: TRBV7-3; clone_size: many; cdr3_nt: TGTGCCAGCAGCTTAAGAGGTTCGGGATTGAATGAGCAGTTCTTC; cdr3_aa: CASSLRGSGLNEQFF
d_call: NA; j_call: TRBJ2-7; v_call: TRBV5-1; clone_size: few; cdr3_nt: TGCGCCAGCAGCCTGGGGCCTACCGATTACGAGCAGTACTTC; cdr3_aa: CASSLGPTDYEQYF
d_call: TRBD2; j_call: TRBJ2-7; v_call: TRBV7-9; clone_size: few; cdr3_nt: TGTGCCAGCAGCTCCCTCGAGACTAGCGGGACTAACTTC; cdr3_aa: CASSSLETSGTNF
d_call: TRBD1; j_call: TRBJ2-4; v_call: TRBV15; clone_size: many; cdr3_nt: TGTGCCACCAGCAGAGAACCCTTGGGACAGTTAAAAAACATTCAGTACTTC; cdr3_aa: CATSREPLGQLKNIQYF
d_call: TRBD2; j_call: TRBJ2-7; v_call: TRBV7-9; clone_size: many; cdr3_nt: TGTGCCAGCAGCTCCTTACTAGCGGGAGAGGGAAACGAGCAGTACTTC; cdr3_aa: CASSSLLAGEGNEQYF
d_call: NA; j_call: TRBJ1-1; v_call: TRBV25-1; clone_size: NA; cdr3_nt: TGTGCCAGCAGTGATTCCGAGAGATCGGCCACTGAAGCTTTCTTT; cdr3_aa: CASSDSERSATEAFF
d_call: NA; j_call: TRBJ2-5; v_call: TRBV7-7; clone_size: NA; cdr3_nt: TGTGCTAGCAGCTTAGCGCGGGGTCCCCAAGAGACCCAGTACTTC; cdr3_aa: CASSLARGPQETQYF
d_call: NA; j_call: TRBJ2-1; v_call: TRBV24-1; clone_size: NA; cdr3_nt: TGTGCCACCAGTGCCCGGGGCCTTGAGCAGTTCTTC; cdr3_aa: CATSARGLEQFF
d_call: NA; j_call: TRBJ2-3; v_call: TRBV20-1; clone_size: NA; cdr3_nt: TGCAGTGCTAGCCCAGGTAGCCCAGATACGCAGTATTTT; cdr3_aa: CSASPGSPDTQYF
d_call: TRBD2; j_call: TRBJ2-5; v_call: TRBV20-1; clone_size: few; cdr3_nt: TGCAGTGTAGGGACTAGAGGGGAGACCCAGTACTTC; cdr3_aa: CSVGTRGETQYF